One and the same sample provided the 5 T cell receptor beta chains below, sequenced in a study of T cells in Graves' hyperthyroidism and ophthalmopathy. The CDR3 regions of TCR beta were amplified from RNA transcripts. When the TCR CDR3 underwent first-round RT-PCR, the HTBI primer set was used. Via MiXCR, TCRdb re-called the multiplex PCR reads, giving one row per CDR3 protein. Among approximately 600,000 distinct CDR3 sequences listed, about 15% were seen once. Sequencing was carried out using blood. The receptors were gathered from a woman between 25 and 40 years old with Graves' hyperthyroidism that later progressed to Graves' ophthalmopathy.

The table lists this clonotype with a count of one. This chain joins TRBV2 and TRBJ2-1; D is uncertain. V was trimmed by 3 bases and J by 2 bases, leaving 5 bases between them. This CDR3 is built from 13 residues. Germline V CDR1 and CDR2: SNHLY, FYNNEI. CDR3 sequence (DNA): TGTGCCAGCAGTGATTTGGCCTACAATGAGCAGTTCTTC. This sequence encodes CASSDLAYNEQFF.

There are many counts of this clonotype. The CDR3 is CAIGGDLEWGSEAFF. The CDR3 DNA reads as TGTGCCATCGGGGGTGACCTTGAATGGGGCAGTGAAGCTTTCTTT. The chain couples TRBV10-3 to TRBJ1-1; the D gene is possibly TRBD1 (5 bases). V was cut by 8 bases and J by 7 bases, with 23 bases left in between. The CDR3 length is 15 residues. The germline CDR1 and CDR2 sequences are ENHRY and SYGVKD.

Many counts were recorded for this clonotype. The J gene is TRBJ2-1, the V gene TRBV20-1, with D tentatively TRBD2 (6 bases). This CDR3 comprises 17 residues. Trimming stripped 0 bases from V and 2 bases from J, with 17 bases between. Germline V gene data show CDR1 as DFQATT and CDR2 as SNEGSKA (reference sequence). CDR3 DNA: TGCAGTGCTAGAGATCAGGGCGGGGTTGGGCCCTACAATGAGCAGTTCTTC. Amino acids: CSARDQGGVGPYNEQFF.

In this sample, this clonotype turned up many times. This chain uses TRBV5-1 with TRBJ2-2, with a weak D call TRBD2 (6 bases). Per germline, CDR1 SGHRS and CDR2 YFSETQ. Trimming left V 1 base short and J 5 bases short, with 9 bases between. CDR3 length equals 14 residues. The CDR3 DNA is TGCGCCAGCAGCTTGAACGCGGGAACCGGGGAGCTGTTTTTT. Its protein is CASSLNAGTGELFF.

In its sample, this clonotype was seen many times. V is TRBV27 and J is TRBJ2-7, with D uncertain. From germline, CDR1 is MNHEY and CDR2 SMNVEV (reference sequence). CDR3 length: 14 residues. V was pared by 2 bases and J by 7 bases, with 15 bases between. The CDR3 sequence: CASSLIHRLGEQYF. The CDR3 nucleotides read TGTGCCAGCAGTTTAATCCACCGGCTGGGAGAGCAGTACTTC.